These 8 T cell receptor beta chains were all obtained from the same sample, sequenced in a study of early T cells in non-severe SARS-CoV-2 infection. TCRdb used MiXCR to reprocess the 5' RACE reads, holding one entry per CDR3 protein. The sample has about 67,000 distinct CDR3 sequences; approximately 10% are singletons. Source material: whole blood. All receptors derive from an adult who was a healthcare worker with PCR-confirmed SARS-CoV-2 infection or an uninfected control (not recorded which).

This clonotype was seen at least ten times. This chain joins TRBV12-3 or TRBV12-4 and TRBJ1-3; D not certain. The CDR3 length is 15 residues. V was shortened by 2 bases and J by 0 bases, with 8 bases between the two germline ends. The CDR3: CASSLSANSGNTIYF. The CDR3 coding sequence is TGTGCCAGCAGTTTATCGGCCAACTCTGGAAACACCATATATTTT.

This clonotype has more than one count but fewer than ten. The chain uses TRBV20-1 and TRBJ2-1; the D gene is possibly TRBD1 (6 bases). With 6 bases removed from V and 9 bases from J, the gap between germline ends came to 12 bases. From germline, CDR1 is DFQATT and CDR2 SNEGSKA (reference sequence). This CDR3 spans 11 amino acids. The CDR3 reads CSARTVTEQFF. The CDR3 DNA is TGCAGTGCACGGACAGTGACTGAGCAGTTCTTC.

The sample holds many counts of this clonotype. The chain carries TRBV6-6 and TRBJ2-3, with 8 nucleotides matching TRBD2. Trimming at V came to 2 bases and at J to 8 bases, leaving 21 bases not matched to a gene. The germline V gene encodes CDR1 MNHNY and CDR2 SVGAGI (reference sequence). The CDR3 sequence is 19 residues long. The CDR3 DNA reads as TGTGCCAGCAGTTACGAGGTTGGCTTTGGCGGGGGGACTCCAGGTACGCAGTATTTT. It translates to CASSYEVGFGGGTPGTQYF.

This clonotype was seen at least ten times. The chain has TRBV19 and TRBJ1-1; maybe TRBD1 (5 bases). Trimming cost V 8 bases and J 1 base, with 14 bases left between them. CDR1 LNHDA and CDR2 SQIVND come from the germline V gene (reference sequence). This CDR3 spans 14 amino acids. CDR3 sequence: CASLPGRGNTEAFF. The DNA for the CDR3 is TGTGCCAGTCTCCCGGGGCGGGGGAACACTGAAGCTTTCTTT.

The genes are TRBV7-6 and TRBJ2-2; no clear D. CDR1 SGHVS and CDR2 FNYEAQ come from the germline V gene. This CDR3 region has 13 residues. V was trimmed by 8 bases and J by 7 bases, leaving 14 bases between them. DNA for the CDR3: TGTGCCAGCTCCGACATGGAGATCGGGGAGCTGTTTTTT. This codes for CASSDMEIGELFF.

This clonotype was observed a handful of times. The CDR3 sequence is CASSLTGTPKQNSPLHF. CDR3 DNA sequence: TGTGCCAGCAGCTTAACGGGGACACCGAAACAGAATTCACCCCTCCACTTT. The J gene is TRBJ1-6, the V gene TRBV7-3; D is possibly TRBD1 (6 bases). The CDR3 totals 17 residues. V was trimmed by 0 bases and J by 7 bases, leaving 16 bases between them. Germline V gene data show CDR1 as SGHTA and CDR2 as FQGTGA.

The chain carries TRBV6-5 and TRBJ1-1; no clear D. The CDR3 consists of 15 residues. CDR1 and CDR2 from the germline V gene are MNHEY and SVGAGI. Trimming removed 6 bases at V and 0 bases at J, with 14 bases between. CDR3 amino acids: CASSLGGWVNTEAFF. The CDR3 DNA sequence: TGTGCCAGCAGCCTGGGCGGTTGGGTGAACACTGAAGCTTTCTTT.

This clonotype was detected ten times or more. The chain is built from TRBV20-1 and TRBJ2-1; 9 bases are a match to TRBD2. The CDR3 covers 15 residues. Germline V gene sequence: CDR1 DFQATT, CDR2 SNEGSKA (reference sequence). The trim removed 1 base at V and 10 bases at J, leaving 11 bases unmatched. CDR3: CSARVGGRGVGEQFF. The CDR3 DNA reads as TGCAGTGCTAGAGTCGGCGGGAGGGGCGTCGGGGAGCAGTTCTTC.